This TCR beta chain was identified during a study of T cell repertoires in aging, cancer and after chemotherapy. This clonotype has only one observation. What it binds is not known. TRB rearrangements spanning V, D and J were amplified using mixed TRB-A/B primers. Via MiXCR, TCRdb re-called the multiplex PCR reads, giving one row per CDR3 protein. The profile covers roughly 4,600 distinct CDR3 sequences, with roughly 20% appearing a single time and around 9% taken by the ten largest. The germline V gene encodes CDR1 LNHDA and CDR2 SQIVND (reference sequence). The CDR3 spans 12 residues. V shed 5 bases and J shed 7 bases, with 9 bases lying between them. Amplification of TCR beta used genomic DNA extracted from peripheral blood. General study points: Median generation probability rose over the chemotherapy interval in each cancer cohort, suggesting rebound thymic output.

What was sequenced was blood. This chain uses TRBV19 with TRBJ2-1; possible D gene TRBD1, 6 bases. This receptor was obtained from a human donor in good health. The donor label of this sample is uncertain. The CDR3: CASSPQGNEQFF. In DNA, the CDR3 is TGTGCCAGTAGTCCGCAGGGGAATGAGCAGTTCTTC.